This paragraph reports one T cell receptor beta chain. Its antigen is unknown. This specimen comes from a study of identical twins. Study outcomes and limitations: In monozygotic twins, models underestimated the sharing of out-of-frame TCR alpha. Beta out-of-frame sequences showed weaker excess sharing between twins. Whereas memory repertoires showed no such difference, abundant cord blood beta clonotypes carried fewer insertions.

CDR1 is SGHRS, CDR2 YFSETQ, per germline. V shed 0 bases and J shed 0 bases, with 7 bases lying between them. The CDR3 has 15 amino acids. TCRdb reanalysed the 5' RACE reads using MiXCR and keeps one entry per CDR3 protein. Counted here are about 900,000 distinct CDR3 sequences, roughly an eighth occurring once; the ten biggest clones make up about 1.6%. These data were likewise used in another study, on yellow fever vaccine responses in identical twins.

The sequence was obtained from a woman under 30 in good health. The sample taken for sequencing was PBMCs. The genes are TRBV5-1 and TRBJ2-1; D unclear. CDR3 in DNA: TGCGCCAGCAGCTTGGACAGAACCTCCTACAATGAGCAGTTCTTC. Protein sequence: CASSLDRTSYNEQFF.